The rows below give T cell receptor beta chains drawn from one sample of a study of shared clonotypes between healthy human individuals. TCRdb keeps only in-frame clones here, not all; method: immunoSEQ multiplex PCR. The data hold some 1.4 million clones, with more than 95% observed a single time. The sample taken for sequencing was naive CD4+ T cells sorted from blood. The receptors originated from a man aged 30-40 years in good health. CDR3s include the opening cysteine and the closing phenylalanine or tryptophan. The D gene is left open where the match is weak. Where a row states a size, it is once, few, many or the class of an expanded clone; other rows omit it.

>NA|NA|TRBV28|TRBJ2-3
CASSLTGPGSVVDTQYF
TGTGCCAGCAGTTTAACCGGGCCGGGTTCAGTCGTCGATACGCAGTATTTT
>NA|TRBD2|TRBV27|TRBJ2-2
CASSLVSGRPGELFF
TGTGCCAGCAGTTTAGTTAGCGGGAGGCCCGGGGAGCTGTTTTTT
>NA|TRBD2|TRBV6-1|TRBJ2-5
CASSPSGRVRETQYF
TGTGCCAGTAGCCCTAGCGGGAGAGTTCGAGAGACCCAGTACTTC
>NA|NA|TRBV30|TRBJ1-4
CAWRSTAPHGLRKLFF
TGTGCCTGGAGGTCGACAGCCCCCCATGGGTTGCGGAAACTGTTTTTT
>NA|TRBD1|TRBV27|TRBJ1-5
CASSEYRGAGNQPQHF
TGTGCCAGCAGTGAGTACAGGGGTGCCGGCAATCAGCCCCAGCATTTT
>NA|TRBD1|TRBV28|TRBJ1-5
CASSLVPGQGARSNQPQHF
TGTGCCAGCAGTTTGGTTCCGGGACAGGGGGCTCGGAGCAATCAGCCCCAGCATTTT
>NA|TRBD1|TRBV28|TRBJ1-2
CAIYSLTRTGENYGYTF
TGTGCCATCTATAGCCTCACTAGGACAGGCGAAAACTATGGCTACACCTTC
>NA|TRBD1|TRBV25-1|TRBJ2-6
CASSKGQVFSGANVLTF
TGTGCCAGCTCCAAGGGACAGGTGTTTTCTGGGGCCAACGTCCTGACTTTC
>NA|NA|TRBV4-1|TRBJ2-2
CASSLLTGTNTGELFF
TGCGCCAGCAGCCTTCTGACAGGAACGAACACCGGGGAGCTGTTTTTT
>NA|NA|TRBV19|TRBJ1-1
CASSIGVLLSEAFF
TGTGCCAGTAGTATCGGGGTTCTTCTGTCTGAAGCTTTCTTT
>NA|TRBD2|TRBV28|TRBJ2-1
CASSEGLAGIYNEQFF
TGTGCCAGCAGTGAAGGACTAGCGGGTATTTACAATGAGCAGTTCTTC
>NA|TRBD2|TRBV6-5|TRBJ2-2
CASRGTSGRAGELFF
TGTGCCAGCAGGGGTACTAGCGGGAGGGCCGGGGAGCTGTTTTTT
>NA|TRBD1|TRBV2|TRBJ2-7
CASSVGAGQGYEQYF
TGTGCCAGCAGTGTGGGGGCGGGACAGGGGTACGAGCAGTACTTC
>NA|TRBD1|TRBV7-2|TRBJ1-2
CASSIGQEAYGYTF
TGTGCCAGCAGCATCGGACAGGAGGCCTATGGCTACACCTTC
>NA|TRBD2|TRBV5-4|TRBJ2-7
CASSQKQISGGGYEQYF
TGTGCCAGCAGCCAAAAACAGATCTCGGGAGGGGGATACGAGCAGTACTTC
>NA|NA|TRBV28|TRBJ2-7
CASSRKYEQYF
TGTGCCAGCAGTCGAAAATACGAGCAGTACTTC
>NA|TRBD2|TRBV11-3|TRBJ2-1
CASSLGGTSGGYNEQFF
TGTGCCAGCAGCTTAGGCGGGACTAGCGGAGGCTACAATGAGCAGTTCTTC
>NA|TRBD2|TRBV28|TRBJ2-4
CASSPAGLAGNIQYF
TGTGCCAGCAGTCCCGCCGGACTAGCGGGAAACATTCAGTACTTC
>NA|TRBD1|TRBV10-1|TRBJ2-7
CASSRTGGYEQYF
TGCGCCAGCAGTCGGACAGGGGGCTACGAGCAGTACTTC
>NA|NA|TRBV6-5|TRBJ2-3
CASSYSSGLGTDTQYF
TGTGCCAGCAGTTACTCTAGTGGGCTGGGCACAGATACGCAGTATTTT
>NA|TRBD1|TRBV9|TRBJ2-5
CASSVAPTGVETQYF
TGTGCCAGCAGCGTAGCACCGACAGGGGTGGAGACCCAGTACTTC
>once|TRBD2|TRBV9|TRBJ2-7
CASSVAAGGDEQYF
TGTGCCAGCAGCGTAGCAGCGGGAGGGGACGAGCAGTACTTC
>NA|TRBD1|TRBV6-5|TRBJ1-4
CASSYSSGTVGEKLFF
TGTGCCAGCAGTTACTCGTCCGGGACAGTAGGAGAAAAACTGTTTTTT
>NA|NA|TRBV29-1|TRBJ2-1
CSVEDLPPGGKGSYNEQFF
TGCAGCGTTGAAGATCTCCCCCCGGGCGGGAAGGGCTCCTACAATGAGCAGTTCTTC
>NA|NA|TRBV7-8|TRBJ2-2
CASSSLLGTGELFF
TGTGCCAGCAGCTCCCTTCTCGGCACCGGGGAGCTGTTTTTT
>NA|NA|TRBV28|TRBJ1-5
CASSLYRGPQPQHF
TGTGCCAGCAGTTTATATCGGGGGCCTCAGCCCCAGCATTTT
>NA|NA|TRBV28|TRBJ1-2
CASRPSGRPYGYTF
TGTGCCAGCAGACCCTCTGGACGGCCTTATGGCTACACCTTC
>NA|NA|TRBV6-1|TRBJ2-3
CASSDGVRGDTQYF
TGTGCCAGCAGTGATGGGGTTCGGGGAGATACGCAGTATTTT
>NA|NA|TRBV10-3|TRBJ1-3
CAISSETTGNTIYF
TGTGCCATCAGTTCCGAGACAACTGGAAACACCATATATTTT
>NA|TRBD2|TRBV27|TRBJ2-7
CASSSLAGVLGEQYF
TGTGCCAGCAGTTCACTAGCGGGAGTCTTAGGCGAGCAGTACTTC
>NA|TRBD1|TRBV11-2|TRBJ1-2
CASSFDLTGLSWYGYTF
TGTGCCAGCAGCTTCGATTTGACAGGGTTATCTTGGTATGGCTACACCTTC
>NA|TRBD1|TRBV19|TRBJ1-5
CASSIGSGTGVQPQHF
TGTGCCAGTAGTATCGGTTCTGGGACAGGGGTTCAGCCCCAGCATTTT
>NA|NA|TRBV5-1|TRBJ2-2
CASSLGSPTGELFF
TGCGCCAGCAGCTTGGGTTCCCCCACCGGGGAGCTGTTTTTT
>NA|TRBD1|TRBV5-1|TRBJ1-1
CASSSGQPETEAFF
TGCGCCAGCAGCTCGGGACAGCCTGAGACTGAAGCTTTCTTT
>NA|TRBD2|TRBV11-2|TRBJ2-1
CASSFRGTSGTYNEQFF
TGTGCCAGCAGCTTTAGAGGAACTAGCGGGACATACAATGAGCAGTTCTTC
>NA|TRBD1|TRBV28|TRBJ2-1
CASSPVPRTGAFNEQFF
TGTGCCAGCAGTCCCGTCCCCCGGACAGGGGCTTTCAATGAGCAGTTCTTC
>NA|NA|TRBV4-2|TRBJ2-2
CASSRYGSVNTGELFF
TGTGCCAGCAGCCGATATGGTAGCGTGAACACCGGGGAGCTGTTTTTT
>once|TRBD2|TRBV7-9|TRBJ2-1
CASSFSSSGSIHEQFF
TGTGCCAGCAGCTTTTCGAGTAGCGGGAGTATCCATGAGCAGTTCTTC
>NA|NA|TRBV7-9|TRBJ1-4
CASSRANEKLFF
TGTGCCAGCAGCCGGGCCAATGAAAAACTGTTTTTT
>NA|NA|TRBV27|TRBJ1-4
CASKIGTGRNTNEKLFF
TGTGCCAGCAAGATAGGTACAGGGAGGAATACTAATGAAAAACTGTTTTTT
>once|NA|TRBV5-1|TRBJ2-3
CASSSATAGVQYF
TGCGCCAGCAGCTCCGCTACGGCAGGGGTACAGTATTTT
>NA|TRBD2|TRBV7-8|TRBJ2-7
CASSLVDRWPSGNYEQYF
TGTGCCAGCAGCTTAGTTGATAGGTGGCCTAGCGGAAACTACGAGCAGTACTTC
>NA|TRBD2|TRBV29-1|TRBJ2-2
CSAKAGGRNTGELFF
TGCAGCGCCAAGGCGGGGGGACGGAACACCGGGGAGCTGTTTTTT
>NA|NA|TRBV27|TRBJ2-2
CASTLRFRNTGELFF
TGTGCCAGCACCCTAAGGTTCAGAAACACCGGGGAGCTGTTTTTT
>once|NA|TRBV5-1|TRBJ2-1
CASSLFSGNNEQFF
TGCGCCAGCAGCTTGTTTAGCGGCAACAATGAGCAGTTCTTC
>NA|NA|TRBV11-3|TRBJ2-7
CASSLRSNYEQYF
TGTGCCAGCAGCTTAAGGTCAAACTACGAGCAGTACTTC
>NA|NA|TRBV28|TRBJ2-5
CASSPGRSRGTQYF
TGTGCCAGCAGCCCTGGTCGTTCCCGGGGGACCCAGTACTTC
>NA|NA|TRBV7-9|TRBJ2-2
CASSFLQGGYTGELFF
TGTGCCAGCAGCTTCTTACAGGGCGGGTACACCGGGGAGCTGTTTTTT
>once|NA|TRBV28|TRBJ1-1
CASSLPAGLNTEAFF
TGTGCCAGCAGTTTACCCGCAGGGTTGAACACTGAAGCTTTCTTT
>NA|NA|TRBV2|TRBJ2-2
CASSGTWTLRTGELFF
TGTGCCAGCAGTGGGACGTGGACTCTGAGGACCGGGGAGCTGTTTTTT
>once|NA|TRBV2|TRBJ1-1
CASSEREGKSFF
TGTGCCAGCAGTGAAAGAGAGGGGAAGTCTTTCTTT
>NA|TRBD2|TRBV11-2|TRBJ2-1
CASSNSTRAGVYNEQFF
TGTGCCAGCAGCAACTCGACTAGGGCGGGGGTATACAATGAGCAGTTCTTC
>NA|NA|TRBV5-1|TRBJ1-3
CASSLAGPRGGNTIYF
TGCGCCAGCAGCTTGGCCGGCCCACGAGGAGGAAACACCATATATTTT
>NA|NA|TRBV7-6|TRBJ2-3
CASSLAPGGSSTYTQYF
TGTGCCAGCAGCTTAGCCCCAGGCGGGTCTAGTACATATACGCAGTATTTT
>NA|NA|TRBV10-2|TRBJ2-7
CASSESPVISYEQYF
TGCGCCAGCAGTGAGTCCCCGGTCATTTCCTACGAGCAGTACTTC
>NA|TRBD2|TRBV15|TRBJ2-1
CATSRDLPSGYNEQFF
TGTGCCACCAGCAGAGATCTCCCTAGCGGTTACAATGAGCAGTTCTTC
>NA|TRBD2|TRBV18|TRBJ2-2
CASSPRLAGDTGELFF
TGTGCCAGCTCACCACGGCTAGCGGGGGACACCGGGGAGCTGTTTTTT
>once|NA|TRBV10-3|TRBJ2-3
CAISEIDTQYF
TGTGCCATCAGTGAGATAGATACGCAGTATTTT